These 16 T cell receptor beta chains share one sample of origin, sequenced in a study of T cell responses to AZD1222 COVID-19 vaccine. TCRdb's table, derived via immunoSEQ multiplex PCR, lists solely in-frame clones and lacks some. The sample records fewer than 70,000 clones, about 83% being singletons. The source material was peripheral blood, sampled 28 days after the second AZD1222 dose. The receptors originated from an adult who received the AZD1222 COVID-19 vaccine.

The genes are TRBV2 and TRBJ1-4, with TRBD1 as a possible D gene (6 bases). Germline loops: CDR1 SNHLY, CDR2 FYNNEI. The V end was cut by 6 bases, the J end by 4 bases, with 12 bases between. This CDR3 has 14 amino acids. CDR3 amino acids: CASSEGGVNEKLFF. In DNA, the CDR3 is TGTGCCAGCAGCGAGGGGGGAGTTAATGAAAAACTGTTTTTT.

The chain has TRBV6-2 or TRBV6-3 and TRBJ1-2; 8 bases are shared with TRBD1. V trimming: 6 bases; J trimming: 7 bases; junction bases outside the gene matches: 10. The CDR3 is 14 residues long. Germline loops: CDR1 MNHEY, CDR2 SVGEGT. The CDR3 reads CASSPDRGLGGYTF. The CDR3 coding sequence is TGTGCCAGCAGCCCCGACAGGGGTTTGGGTGGCTACACCTTC.

This clone showed up just a few times. The chain uses TRBV5-1 and TRBJ1-1; D unresolved. The CDR3 runs to 14 residues. V lost 3 bases and J 1 base, leaving 10 bases between the germline ends. Looked up from germline, CDR1 is SGHRS and CDR2 is YFSETQ. For the CDR3, the DNA is TGCGCCAGCAGCTCAAGCTATACGAACACTGAAGCTTTCTTT. Protein sequence: CASSSSYTNTEAFF.

This clone has at least ten counts. At the DNA level, this CDR3 is encoded by other sequences in the same sample as well. The J gene is TRBJ1-1, the V gene TRBV6-5; D gene uncertain. V was pared by 6 bases and J by 1 base, with 9 bases between. The CDR3 has 13 amino acids. From germline, CDR1 is MNHEY and CDR2 SVGAGI. CDR3: CASSPGRNTEAFF. DNA of the CDR3: TGTGCCAGCAGCCCCGGACGGAACACTGAAGCTTTCTTT.

This clone has a handful of counts. V gene TRBV5-6 combines with J gene TRBJ1-2, with D possibly TRBD1 on 5 matching bases. V was shortened by 0 bases and J by 8 bases, with 17 bases between the two germline ends. The CDR3 extends over 15 amino acids. Germline CDR1 is SGHDT and CDR2 is YYEEEE. In DNA, the CDR3 is TGTGCCAGCAGCTTGGGGGTGCAGGGCATGGGAGGCTACACCTTC. Protein sequence: CASSLGVQGMGGYTF.

The chain is built from TRBV6-5 and TRBJ2-5, with 8 nucleotides matching TRBD1. The CDR3 has 14 amino acids. J lost 5 bases, V lost 5 bases, and 7 bases had no gene match. The germline gives CDR1 MNHEY, CDR2 SVGAGI. CDR3 protein: CASSTPDRGETQYF. The CDR3 DNA reads TGTGCCAGCAGTACCCCCGACAGGGGCGAGACCCAGTACTTC.

The chain combines TRBV7-2 with TRBJ1-4; D is unclear. V gave up 6 bases and J gave up 8 bases, with 16 bases separating them. Per the germline V gene, CDR1 is SGHTA and CDR2 is FQGNSA. The CDR3 consists of 14 residues. Written as DNA, the CDR3 is TGTGCCAGCAGGCCTGGCGGGCTCCGGGAAAAACTGTTTTTT. Encoded protein: CASRPGGLREKLFF.

The CDR3 protein is CASTLWDSRIEKLFF. The CDR3 DNA reads TGTGCCAGCACCCTCTGGGACAGTAGAATTGAAAAACTGTTTTTT. The chain has TRBV6-5 and TRBJ1-4; TRBD1 aligns across 7 bases. The junction had 12 bases not matched to a gene; V was cut back by 7 bases and J by 7 bases. CDR3 length equals 15 residues. Germline V gene sequence: CDR1 MNHEY, CDR2 SVGAGI.

This chain joins TRBV10-3 and TRBJ2-2, with D unclear. Germline-derived CDR1 and CDR2 are ENHRY and SYGVKD. CDR3 length: 11 amino acids. V shed 7 bases and J shed 5 bases, with 5 bases lying between them. Written as DNA, the CDR3 is TGTGCCATCAAAGGGACCGGGGAGCTGTTTTTT. Its protein is CAIKGTGELFF.

The chain has TRBV18 and TRBJ2-1; D is perhaps TRBD1 (6 bases). Germline V gene lookup returns CDR1 KGHSH and CDR2 LQKENI. The CDR3 loop spans 15 amino acids. V dropped 0 bases and J dropped 5 bases, with 11 bases sitting between them. The CDR3 coding sequence is TGTGCCAGCTCACCACCGGGACATCGGGACAATGAGCAGTTCTTC. Translated, it gives CASSPPGHRDNEQFF.

This clone has only a few counts. This rearrangement joins TRBV3-1 (or the pseudogene TRBV3-2) to TRBJ2-2; no firm D call. V was shortened by 4 bases and J by 1 base, with 7 bases between the two germline ends. The CDR3 extends over 14 amino acids. Germline V gene sequence: CDR1 LGHDT, CDR2 YNNKEL (reference sequence). The CDR3 loop is CASSRGLNTGELFF. CDR3 in DNA: TGTGCCAGCAGCCGCGGCTTGAACACCGGGGAGCTGTTTTTT.

The V gene is TRBV9, the J gene TRBJ2-7; TRBD1 matches at 12 bases. V dropped 4 bases and J dropped 2; count of bases not matched to a gene: 16. Germline V CDR1 and CDR2: SGDLS, YYNGEE. The CDR3 is made up of 19 amino acids. The CDR3 reads CASSHPRDRGHRGPYEQYF. The CDR3 nucleotides read TGTGCCAGCAGCCACCCCCGGGACAGGGGGCACCGGGGGCCCTACGAGCAGTACTTC.

The genes are TRBV28 and TRBJ1-2, with D hard to call. Trimming shortened V by 6 bases and J by 6 bases, and 17 bases separated the two germline ends. The CDR3 length is 14 residues. Germline CDR1 MDHEN, CDR2 SYDVKM. CDR3 DNA: TGTGCCAGCAGCATAGCGTCGGGGAAGGATGGCTACACCTTC. This gives the protein CASSIASGKDGYTF.

This chain joins TRBV4-2 and TRBJ2-1, with D possibly TRBD2 on 6 matching bases. The CDR3 is 16 amino acids. The germline V gene has CDR1 LGHNA and CDR2 YNFKEQ. Trimming stripped 2 bases from V and 0 bases from J, with 11 bases between. For the CDR3, the DNA is TGTGCCAGCAGCCAACACCAGCGGGCCTCCTACAATGAGCAGTTCTTC. It is translated as CASSQHQRASYNEQFF.

The chain couples TRBV6-6 to TRBJ1-5; the D is unclear. The germline V gene encodes CDR1 MNHNY and CDR2 SVGAGI (reference sequence). The CDR3 contains 12 residues. Trimming removed 5 bases at V and 8 bases at J, with 10 bases between. CDR3 in amino acids: CASSLEDEPQHF. The CDR3 DNA is TGTGCCAGCAGTCTGGAGGATGAGCCCCAGCATTTT.

This chain links TRBV19 with TRBJ1-5; 12 bases line up with TRBD1. CDR1 is LNHDA and CDR2 is SQIVND in the germline V gene (reference sequence). The V and J ends lost 7 bases and 0 bases, in that order; junction bases with no gene match: 7. The CDR3 contains 17 residues. In DNA, the CDR3 is TGTGCCAGTACGACCGGGACAGGGGGCCTTAGCAATCAGCCCCAGCATTTT. Translated, it gives CASTTGTGGLSNQPQHF.